A single sample gave rise to the 21 T cell receptor beta chains below, sequenced in a study of T cells in Graves' hyperthyroidism and ophthalmopathy. Amplification of TCR beta CDR3 regions was performed using RNA transcripts as template. The HTBI primer set was used in a first-round RT-PCR of the TCR CDR3. TCRdb re-derived calls from the multiplex PCR reads in MiXCR, one entry per CDR3 protein. In the table there are a few hundred thousand distinct CDR3 sequences, more than 12% of which are singletons. Sequenced sample: blood. These receptor sequences come from a woman in her thirties with Graves' hyperthyroidism.

The genes are TRBV5-1 and TRBJ2-7; D call uncertain. Germline CDR1 reads SGHRS; CDR2 reads YFSETQ. CDR3 size: 13 residues. Trimming removed 4 bases at V and 2 bases at J, with 10 bases between. The CDR3, as DNA: TGCGCCAGCAGCCTGGGTAACCCCTACGAGCAGTACTTC. This translates into CASSLGNPYEQYF.

There are many counts of this clonotype. This chain uses TRBV7-3 with TRBJ2-1, with D uncertain. CDR1 is SGHTA, CDR2 FQGTGA, per germline. Trimming pared 1 base from V and 1 base from J, leaving 11 bases between. This CDR3 has 16 residues. CDR3 in DNA: TGTGCCAGCAGCTTAAATGTCCTCGCTTCCTACAATGAGCAGTTCTTC. Protein: CASSLNVLASYNEQFF.

This clonotype was observed at least ten times. The CDR3 loop is CASRSGGQGTHEQYF. Written as DNA, the CDR3 is TGCGCCAGCAGATCCGGGGGACAGGGAACCCACGAGCAGTACTTC. The V gene is TRBV5-1, the J gene TRBJ2-7; 9 bases match TRBD1. CDR3 length: 15 residues. CDR1 is SGHRS and CDR2 is YFSETQ in the germline V gene. The V and J ends lost 5 bases and 5 bases, in that order; junction bases with no gene match: 11.

This clonotype was counted once. The chain is built from TRBV6-5 and TRBJ1-4; D may be TRBD1 (5 bases). Per the germline V gene, CDR1 is MNHEY and CDR2 is SVGAGI. The CDR3 has 15 residues. Trimming cost V 1 base and J 13 bases, with 19 bases left between them. Here the CDR3 DNA reads TGTGCCAGCAGTTACTATCCCGGGACGGGACGTAGACTGTTTTTT. The encoded protein is CASSYYPGTGRRLFF.

V gene TRBV20-1 combines with J gene TRBJ1-2; D unresolved. The CDR3 runs 14 residues. V lost 3 bases to trimming and J lost 0 bases, with 11 bases between them. Germline V gene lookup returns CDR1 DFQATT and CDR2 SNEGSKA (reference sequence). CDR3 nucleotide sequence: TGCAGTGCTAGTTTTGACGCAGCTAACTATGGCTACACCTTC. Protein: CSASFDAANYGYTF.

The chain uses TRBV11-2 and TRBJ1-6, with a weak D call TRBD1 (6 bases). The CDR3 has 15 residues. CDR1 and CDR2 (germline): SGHAT, FQNNGV. V dropped 4 bases and J dropped 9 bases, with 16 bases sitting between them. CDR3 nucleotides: TGTGCCAGCAGCTACCGACAGGAGGTAGTTTCACCCCTCCACTTT. This translates into CASSYRQEVVSPLHF.

This clonotype came up many times. The rearrangement links TRBV2 to TRBJ2-7, with 9 nucleotides matching TRBD1. With V trimmed by 8 bases and J by 3 bases, 8 bases remained unmatched. The CDR3 has 14 residues. Germline values: CDR1 SNHLY, CDR2 FYNNEI. Here the CDR3 DNA reads TGTGCCAGCCTAGAGGACAGGGGATTCTACGAGCAGTACTTC. Translation gives CASLEDRGFYEQYF. The variable domain in full, completed from reference TRBV2 and TRBJ2-7, reads EPEVTQTPSHQVTQMGQEVILRCVPISNHLYFYWYRQILGQKVEFLVSFYNNEISEKSEIFDDQFSVERPDGSNFTLKIRSTKLEDSAMYFCASLEDRGFYEQYFGPGTRLTVT.

This clonotype was found many times. The CDR3 DNA sequence: TGCAGTGCTAGCAAGGCCGCGACCTACAATGAGCAGTTCTTC. Translating gives CSASKAATYNEQFF. The J gene is TRBJ2-1, the V gene TRBV20-1; D unresolved. CDR3 length equals 14 residues. Between the trimmed V and J ends, which lost 3 bases and 2 bases, there was a span of 11 bases. The germline gives CDR1 DFQATT, CDR2 SNEGSKA (reference sequence).

This clonotype was picked up many times. This chain connects TRBV6-5 to TRBJ2-1, with 9 bases fitting TRBD2. Germline V lookup: CDR1 MNHEY, CDR2 SVGAGI. The CDR3 covers 18 residues. Trimming removed 0 bases from V and 3 bases from J; junction bases left unmatched: 9. The CDR3 DNA is TGTGCCAGCAGTTACTCGCCAATCAGCGGGAGGCTCTACAATGAGCAGTTCTTC. It yields the protein CASSYSPISGRLYNEQFF.

Only one count was recorded for this clonotype. V usage is TRBV28 and J usage is TRBJ2-5, with D possibly matching TRBD2 (5 bases). Trimming removed 6 bases from V and 5 bases from J, with 22 bases in between. Germline-derived CDR1 and CDR2 are MDHEN and SYDVKM. This CDR3 contains 16 residues. CDR3 bases: TGTGCCAGCAGCCAAGAAGTAGGAGGCGGGCTCGAGACCCAGTACTTC. Protein: CASSQEVGGGLETQYF.

The rearrangement links TRBV29-1 to TRBJ2-1, with a tentative D call TRBD1 (6 bases). Germline V gene data show CDR1 as SQVTM and CDR2 as ANQGSEA. V was pared by 7 bases and J by 4 bases, with 17 bases between. The CDR3 contains 14 residues. As DNA, the CDR3 is TGCAGCGGCACTCAGGGGACACCTTACAATGAGCAGTTCTTC. It specifies CSGTQGTPYNEQFF.

This clonotype was detected ten times or more. This chain joins TRBV27 and TRBJ2-7, with 12 nucleotides matching TRBD2. J lost 4 bases, V lost 5 bases, and 6 bases had no gene match. The CDR3 is made up of 15 amino acids. Germline values: CDR1 MNHEY, CDR2 SMNVEV (reference sequence). DNA of the CDR3: TGTGCCAGCAGTGGTCTAGCGGGAGGGGTATACGAGCAGTACTTC. Its protein product is CASSGLAGGVYEQYF.

This clonotype was found a few times. The V and J genes are TRBV6-1 and TRBJ2-3, with a tentative D call TRBD1 (6 bases). The germline V gene has CDR1 MNHNS and CDR2 SASEGT. The CDR3 runs 15 residues. V was clipped by 7 bases and J by 2 bases, with 16 bases between them. CDR3 coding DNA: TGTGCCAGCAAGGGGGATTACAAGTACACAGATACGCAGTATTTT. It encodes CASKGDYKYTDTQYF.

This clonotype was counted a few times. V is TRBV9 and J is TRBJ1-3; D perhaps matches TRBD1 (5 bases). Trimming took 3 bases from V and 2 from J, leaving 12 bases between them. Germline CDR1 SGDLS, CDR2 YYNGEE. This CDR3 has 15 amino acids. DNA of the CDR3: TGTGCCAGCAGCGCCCCAGGGACCACTGGAAACACCATATATTTT. This encodes CASSAPGTTGNTIYF.

This clonotype came up a few times. The chain has TRBV25-1 and TRBJ1-6; the match to TRBD1 covers 8 bases. V gave up 4 bases and J gave up 6 bases; unmatched junction bases: 5. CDR3 size: 15 residues. Germline V gene data show CDR1 as MGHDK and CDR2 as SYGVNS. CDR3 nucleotides: TGTGCCAGCAGTGCCCGAGGACAGGGTAATTCACCCCTCCACTTT. As protein: CASSARGQGNSPLHF.

This clonotype was found many times. The chain employs TRBV30 and TRBJ2-7; either TRBD1 or TRBD2 may supply D (5 bases each). Trimming removed 1 base at V and 2 bases at J, with 9 bases between. Germline loops: CDR1 GTSNPN, CDR2 SVGIG (reference sequence). The length of the CDR3 is 13 residues. CDR3 sequence: CAWSGGSAYEQYF. CDR3 DNA: TGTGCCTGGAGTGGGGGGAGTGCCTACGAGCAGTACTTC.

The chain uses TRBV24-1 and TRBJ2-3, with 10 bases aligning to TRBD2. The J segment lost 1 base and the V segment lost 9 bases, leaving 6 bases of the junction unmatched. Looked up from germline, CDR1 is KGHDR and CDR2 is SFDVKD. This CDR3 region has 15 residues. The CDR3 DNA sequence: TGTGCCACCGGGCCCGGGACTAGCGGCACAGATACGCAGTATTTT. It specifies CATGPGTSGTDTQYF.

This clonotype was counted ten times or more. V gene TRBV2 combines with J gene TRBJ2-3; 11 bases are shared with TRBD2. Germline trimming cut 5 bases from V and 3 bases from J; bases unmatched to any gene: 4. The germline V gene has CDR1 SNHLY and CDR2 FYNNEI. This CDR3 has 15 residues. This CDR3 reads CASSKTSGSTDTQYF. CDR3 DNA sequence: TGTGCCAGCAGTAAAACTAGCGGGAGTACAGATACGCAGTATTTT. The full variable domain, with the rest looked up from reference TRBV2 and TRBJ2-3, is EPEVTQTPSHQVTQMGQEVILRCVPISNHLYFYWYRQILGQKVEFLVSFYNNEISEKSEIFDDQFSVERPDGSNFTLKIRSTKLEDSAMYFCASSKTSGSTDTQYFGPGTRLTVL.

V gene TRBV20-1 combines with J gene TRBJ2-7, with a weak D call TRBD2 (5 bases). Germline V CDR1 and CDR2: DFQATT, SNEGSKA (reference sequence). The CDR3 runs to 11 residues. V shed 7 bases and J shed 7 bases, with 14 bases lying between them. CDR3 sequence: CSVGSSREQYF. CDR3 bases: TGCAGTGTGGGGAGTTCTCGGGAGCAGTACTTC.

This clonotype was counted ten times or more. The gene calls are TRBV5-5 and TRBJ1-6; 9 bases align to TRBD1. The germline gives CDR1 SGHKS, CDR2 YYEKEE (reference sequence). The CDR3 extends over 15 amino acids. With 0 bases clipped from V and 8 bases from J, the junction kept 3 bases outside the gene matches. The CDR3, as DNA: TGTGCCAGCAGCTTGGAGGGACAGGGATATTCACCCCTCCACTTT. Amino acids: CASSLEGQGYSPLHF.

The chain carries TRBV30 and TRBJ2-2; D is unclear. The V end lost 6 bases, the J end lost 6 bases, and 11 bases lay between the germline ends. CDR3 size: 12 residues. Looked up from germline, CDR1 is GTSNPN and CDR2 is SVGIG (reference sequence). CDR3 protein: CACRTVSGELFF. In DNA, the CDR3 is TGTGCCTGCCGAACTGTGTCCGGGGAGCTGTTTTTT.